Listed here is a single TCR beta chain. In the PCR, 60 Vbeta and 13 Jbeta primers were used. The method was immunoSEQ multiplex PCR; TCRdb's version includes in-frame clones alone and lacks a portion of them. The sample holds around 170,000 clones, 75% to 90% seen once. The CDR3 sequence is 13 residues long. Germline V gene lookup returns CDR1 KGHSH and CDR2 LQKENI. V lost 2 bases to trimming and J lost 5 bases, with 6 bases between them. The entry originates in a study of cytomegalovirus exposure and HLA in healthy donors. On the study more broadly: Falling in the Caucasian-associated ancestry cluster were less than 85% of a few hundred genotyped donors.

The rearrangement links TRBV18 to TRBJ1-4; D is undetermined. This TCR was sampled from a middle-aged man in good health and CMV-seropositive. The material sequenced was PBMCs. CDR3 nucleotide sequence: TGTGCCAGCTCACCAGGCATAAATGAAAAACTGTTTTTT. Its translation: CASSPGINEKLFF.